These 28 T cell receptor beta chains were sequenced from one sample in a study of blood T cell repertoires in COVID-19. The data were produced by immunoSEQ multiplex PCR, yet TCRdb's version contains in-frame clones alone and is incomplete. The sample records around 210,000 clones, 85% being singletons. Sequences were obtained from peripheral blood. The receptors originated from a man aged 60-69 years with COVID-19, enrolled during active disease.

For this clone: The identical CDR3 is also encoded by other nucleotide sequences in the sample. The chain combines TRBV30 with TRBJ1-6, with 8 nucleotides matching TRBD1. Germline CDR1 and CDR2: GTSNPN and SVGIG (reference sequence). The CDR3 has 15 amino acids. J was trimmed by 7 bases and V by 1 base; bases with no gene match: 6. The CDR3 DNA follows: TGTGCCTGGAGTGGGGCAGGGGGCCTGAATTCACCCCTCCACTTT. It specifies CAWSGAGGLNSPLHF.

The J gene is TRBJ1-4, the V gene TRBV15; no clear D. V dropped 4 bases and J dropped 7 bases, with 19 bases sitting between them. This CDR3 has 16 amino acids. Germline V CDR1 and CDR2: LNHNV, YYDKDF (reference sequence). CDR3 coding DNA: TGTGCCACCAGCACTTCCCGACGGGCCCGGGGTGAAAAACTGTTTTTT. Its translation is CATSTSRRARGEKLFF.

The chain couples TRBV9 to TRBJ1-5; D ambiguous. The V end lost 2 bases, the J end lost 0 bases, and 6 bases lay between the germline ends. Germline loops: CDR1 SGDLS, CDR2 YYNGEE. This CDR3 region has 14 residues. CDR3 amino acids: CASSVTDSNQPQHF. The CDR3 DNA reads TGTGCCAGCAGCGTCACAGATAGCAATCAGCCCCAGCATTTT. The full variable domain, its missing parts supplied by reference TRBV9 and TRBJ1-5, is DSGVTQTPKHLITATGQRVTLRCSPRSGDLSVYWYQQSLDQGLQFLIQYYNGEERAKGNILERFSAQQFPDLHSELNLSSLELGDSALYFCASSVTDSNQPQHFGDGTRLSIL.

The chain uses TRBV7-9 and TRBJ1-1; D is possibly TRBD1 (5 bases). V was trimmed by 7 bases and J by 3 bases, leaving 21 bases between them. Germline V gene sequence: CDR1 SEHNR, CDR2 FQNEAQ (reference sequence). The CDR3 sequence is 16 residues long. CDR3 residues: CASTPRTRVEYTEAFF. The CDR3 bases are TGTGCCAGCACCCCGCGGACACGTGTAGAATACACTGAAGCTTTCTTT. Looking up the rest from reference TRBV7-9 and TRBJ1-1 gives the full variable domain: DTGVSQNPRHKITKRGQNVTFRCDPISEHNRLYWYRQTLGQGPEFLTYFQNEAQLEKSRLLSDRFSAERPKGSFSTLEIQRTEQGDSAMYLCASTPRTRVEYTEAFFGQGTRLTVV.

The chain recombines TRBV6-5 with TRBJ2-1, with TRBD1 matching over 8 bases. The CDR3 is 13 amino acids. In germline, CDR1 is MNHEY, CDR2 SVGAGI. J gave up 8 bases and V 5 bases, and 5 bases lay outside the gene matches. The CDR3 is CASSQTGADEQFF. The CDR3 coding sequence is TGTGCCAGCAGTCAGACAGGGGCGGATGAGCAGTTCTTC.

The genes are TRBV6-4 and TRBJ1-1, with a tentative D call TRBD1 (5 bases). Trimming removed 11 bases at V and 4 bases at J, with 17 bases between. This CDR3 has 13 amino acids. In germline, CDR1 is MRHNA, CDR2 SNTAGT. This chain's CDR3 is CAPGGWGSTEAFF. The CDR3 nucleotides read TGTGCCCCGGGGGGGTGGGGGAGCACTGAAGCTTTCTTT.

The chain employs TRBV11-3 and TRBJ2-1; 15 bases agree with TRBD2. Germline V lookup: CDR1 SGHNT, CDR2 YENEEA. The CDR3 runs to 17 residues. Losses at the gene ends were 5 bases for V and 6 bases for J; bases not matched to a gene: 8. CDR3 sequence (DNA): TGTGCCAGCAGCCAAGGACTAGCGGGAGGGAGTGGCAATGAGCAGTTCTTC. This codes for CASSQGLAGGSGNEQFF. Full variable domain (outside the CDR3, taken from reference TRBV11-3 and TRBJ2-1): EAGVVQSPRYKIIEKKQPVAFWCNPISGHNTLYWYLQNLGQGPELLIRYENEEAVDDSQLPKDRFSAERLKGVDSTLKIQPAELGDSAVYLCASSQGLAGGSGNEQFFGPGTRLTVL.

The chain recombines TRBV5-5 with TRBJ2-7; 9 nucleotides match TRBD1. This CDR3 contains 16 residues. With V trimmed by 1 base and J by 4 bases, 9 bases remained unmatched. Germline lookup yields CDR1 SGHKS and CDR2 YYEKEE (reference sequence). CDR3 loop: CASSLTPGTGLYEQYF. The CDR3 DNA sequence: TGTGCCAGCAGCTTGACCCCCGGGACAGGGCTATACGAGCAGTACTTC. Complete variable domain (other parts from reference TRBV5-5 and TRBJ2-7): DAGVTQSPTHLIKTRGQQVTLRCSPISGHKSVSWYQQVLGQGPQFIFQYYEKEERGRGNFPDRFSARQFPNYSSELNVNALLLGDSALYLCASSLTPGTGLYEQYFGPGTRLTVT.

This chain connects TRBV18 to TRBJ2-5; tentative D call: TRBD2 (5 bases). This CDR3 has 15 amino acids. CDR1 is KGHSH and CDR2 is LQKENI in the germline V gene. Trimming shortened V by 1 base and J by 5 bases, and 14 bases separated the two germline ends. CDR3 DNA: TGTGCCAGCTCACCACGGCGGGCGGACCGGGAGACCCAGTACTTC. Its translation: CASSPRRADRETQYF.

V and J are TRBV5-1 and TRBJ1-2; no firm D call. The CDR3 length is 13 residues. Looked up from germline, CDR1 is SGHRS and CDR2 is YFSETQ. The V end lost 0 bases, the J end lost 6 bases, and 9 bases lay between the germline ends. The CDR3 spells CASSLDGEDGYTF. The CDR3 nucleotides are TGCGCCAGCAGCTTGGACGGGGAGGATGGCTACACCTTC.

The sample holds a few counts of this clone. The chain joins TRBV5-6 to TRBJ2-3, with D unclear. V was clipped by 5 bases and J by 4 bases, with 5 bases between them. There are 11 residues in the CDR3. Per germline, CDR1 SGHDT and CDR2 YYEEEE. The CDR3 loop is CASSLSDTQYF. The CDR3 DNA reads TGTGCCAGCAGTCTCTCAGATACGCAGTATTTT. The full variable domain, with the rest looked up from reference TRBV5-6 and TRBJ2-3, is DAGVTQSPTHLIKTRGQQVTLRCSPKSGHDTVSWYQQALGQGPQFIFQYYEEEERQRGNFPDRFSGHQFPNYSSELNVNALLLGDSALYLCASSLSDTQYFGPGTRLTVL.

The genes are TRBV5-6 and TRBJ2-3; tentative D call: TRBD1 (6 bases). V gave up 0 bases and J gave up 6 bases, with 14 bases separating them. Germline lookup yields CDR1 SGHDT and CDR2 YYEEEE. The CDR3 contains 15 residues. For the CDR3, the DNA is TGTGCCAGCAGCTTGGGGACAGACCTTGAGGATACGCAGTATTTT. This codes for CASSLGTDLEDTQYF.

The V and J genes are TRBV19 and TRBJ2-7; TRBD1 might be the D (6 bases). The CDR3 is 16 amino acids. Germline CDR1 and CDR2: LNHDA and SQIVND (reference sequence). V was cut by 0 bases and J by 1 base, with 13 bases left in between. The CDR3 sequence is CASSIDIGQSSYEQYF. CDR3 nucleotide sequence: TGTGCCAGTAGTATAGATATAGGACAGAGTTCCTACGAGCAGTACTTC.

This chain joins TRBV9 and TRBJ2-1; possibly TRBD1 for D (5 bases). Trimming removed 4 bases from V and 5 bases from J, with 13 bases in between. CDR3 size: 14 residues. Germline V gene lookup returns CDR1 SGDLS and CDR2 YYNGEE. The CDR3 loop is CASSPRQYNNEQFF. DNA of the CDR3: TGTGCCAGCAGCCCCCGACAGTATAACAATGAGCAGTTCTTC.

V and J are TRBV5-1 and TRBJ2-7; the match to TRBD2 covers 9 bases. The germline V gene encodes CDR1 SGHRS and CDR2 YFSETQ. V shed 4 bases, J shed 7 bases, and the junction held 12 bases outside the gene matches. The CDR3 has 15 amino acids. The CDR3 loop reads CASSPFAGGPKEQYF. DNA of the CDR3: TGCGCCAGCAGCCCCTTTGCGGGAGGGCCGAAGGAGCAGTACTTC.

The rearrangement uses TRBV9 and TRBJ2-1; 7 bases fit TRBD2. Germline values: CDR1 SGDLS, CDR2 YYNGEE. J lost 0 bases, V lost 2 bases, and 5 bases had no gene match. This CDR3 region has 16 residues. CDR3 in DNA: TGTGCCAGCAGCGTTTATAGCGGGCGCTCCTACAATGAGCAGTTCTTC. Protein: CASSVYSGRSYNEQFF.

For this clone: Additional DNA sequences in this sample encode the identical CDR3. This chain uses TRBV6-5 with TRBJ2-4; D is unclear. Trimming pared 6 bases from V and 3 bases from J, leaving 6 bases between. The CDR3 runs to 12 residues. The V gene's germline CDR1 is MNHEY and CDR2 SVGAGI. CDR3 in DNA: TGTGCCAGCAGGGCGGACAAAAACATTCAGTACTTC. Protein: CASRADKNIQYF.

The gene calls are TRBV28 and TRBJ1-1; D may be TRBD1 (6 bases). The CDR3 is 12 amino acids. The V end was cut by 5 bases, the J end by 10 bases, with 14 bases between. Looked up from germline, CDR1 is MDHEN and CDR2 is SYDVKM. This chain's CDR3 is CASSRTAPGAFF. Here the CDR3 DNA reads TGTGCCAGCAGTAGGACAGCTCCTGGAGCTTTCTTT. The full variable domain, its missing parts supplied by reference TRBV28 and TRBJ1-1, is DVKVTQSSRYLVKRTGEKVFLECVQDMDHENMFWYRQDPGLGLRLIYFSYDVKMKEKGDIPEGYSVSREKKERFSLILESASTNQTSMYLCASSRTAPGAFFGQGTRLTVV.

The rearrangement joins TRBV30 to TRBJ1-1, with unresolved D. The CDR3 extends over 12 amino acids. V lost 4 bases, J lost 1 base, and 7 bases lay in between. The germline V gene encodes CDR1 GTSNPN and CDR2 SVGIG (reference sequence). CDR3 DNA sequence: TGTGCCTGGACTCACAGGAACACTGAAGCTTTCTTT. It yields the protein CAWTHRNTEAFF. The variable domain in full, completed from reference TRBV30 and TRBJ1-1, reads SQTIHQWPATLVQPVGSPLSLECTVEGTSNPNLYWYRQAAGRGLQLLFYSVGIGQISSEVPQNLSASRPQDRQFILSSKKLLLSDSGFYLCAWTHRNTEAFFGQGTRLTVV.

The chain combines TRBV4-2 with TRBJ1-6; D is possibly TRBD1 (5 bases). Germline CDR1 is LGHNA and CDR2 is YNFKEQ. Trimming took 0 bases from V and 7 from J, leaving 10 bases between them. This CDR3 region has 15 residues. The CDR3 bases are TGTGCCAGCAGCCAAGAAGGGGTAGCCAATTCACCCCTCCACTTT. Encoded protein: CASSQEGVANSPLHF.

The genes are TRBV9 and TRBJ1-5; perhaps TRBD1 as D (5 bases). Germline V CDR1 and CDR2: SGDLS, YYNGEE. V was cut by 4 bases and J by 1 base, with 12 bases left in between. This CDR3 is built from 15 residues. The CDR3 nucleotides read TGTGCCAGCAGCCCTAGGGCAGGGAGCAATCAGCCCCAGCATTTT. Its translation: CASSPRAGSNQPQHF.

The chain couples TRBV5-1 to TRBJ2-7; TRBD2 matches at 8 bases. The CDR3 has 14 amino acids. With 1 base clipped from V and 2 bases from J, the junction kept 2 bases outside the gene matches. Looked up from germline, CDR1 is SGHRS and CDR2 is YFSETQ. This chain's CDR3 is CASSLRTSPYEQYF. The CDR3 DNA is TGCGCCAGCAGCTTGAGGACTAGCCCCTACGAGCAGTACTTC.

This clone turned up a few times. The genes are TRBV7-9 and TRBJ1-6; 7 positions match TRBD1. There are 14 residues in the CDR3. CDR1 SEHNR and CDR2 FQNEAQ come from the germline V gene (reference sequence). V gave up 4 bases and J gave up 7 bases; unmatched junction bases: 4. The CDR3 DNA reads TGTGCCAGCAGCTCGGGACAGCAAAATTCACCCCTCCACTTT. This sequence encodes CASSSGQQNSPLHF. Full variable domain (rest looked up from reference TRBV7-9 and TRBJ1-6): DTGVSQNPRHKITKRGQNVTFRCDPISEHNRLYWYRQTLGQGPEFLTYFQNEAQLEKSRLLSDRFSAERPKGSFSTLEIQRTEQGDSAMYLCASSSGQQNSPLHFGNGTRLTVT.

The V gene is TRBV12-3 or TRBV12-4, the J gene TRBJ2-7; D gene ambiguous. The CDR3 covers 13 residues. Trimming shortened V by 1 base and J by 5 bases, and 9 bases separated the two germline ends. The CDR3 spells CASSLGQSNEQYF. CDR3 DNA sequence: TGTGCCAGCAGTTTAGGCCAGTCCAACGAGCAGTACTTC.

This clone has just a few counts. The chain has TRBV6-1 and TRBJ1-3, with 7 nucleotides matching TRBD1. Germline CDR1 reads MNHNS; CDR2 reads SASEGT. The V and J ends lost 1 base and 8 bases, in that order; junction bases with no gene match: 5. The CDR3 sequence is 14 residues long. The CDR3 region has the DNA TGTGCCAGCAGTGAAGTCAACAGGGGAGACACCATATATTTT. It translates to CASSEVNRGDTIYF.

A single count supports this clone. This chain uses TRBV4-3 with TRBJ1-2, with D unresolved. Deletions cut 0 bases from V and 6 bases from J, with 11 bases between. The germline gives CDR1 LGHNA, CDR2 YSLEER. CDR3 size: 14 residues. This CDR3 is CASSQEYSTDGYTF. The CDR3 DNA sequence: TGCGCCAGCAGCCAAGAATACAGTACGGATGGCTACACCTTC.

This clone was observed a handful of times. This chain connects TRBV6-5 to TRBJ1-6; 9 nucleotides match TRBD1. This CDR3 is 15 amino acids long. The germline gives CDR1 MNHEY, CDR2 SVGAGI. V lost 7 bases to trimming and J lost 8 bases; unmatched junction nucleotides: 9. CDR3 protein: CASTDGTGHYSPLHF. The CDR3 region has the DNA TGTGCCAGCACCGACGGGACAGGGCATTATTCACCCCTCCACTTT.

This chain uses TRBV5-4 with TRBJ1-5; TRBD1 aligns across 9 bases. In germline, CDR1 is SGHNT, CDR2 YYREEE (reference sequence). The CDR3 spans 14 residues. V lost 4 bases, J lost 4 bases, and 3 bases stayed unmatched. DNA for the CDR3: TGTGCCAGCAGCATAGGACAGGGGAATCAGCCCCAGCATTTT. It encodes CASSIGQGNQPQHF.